A selection of T cell receptor beta chains follows, all from one sample in a study of T cells in localized non-small cell lung cancer. Profiling relied on immunoSEQ multiplex PCR, and the TCRdb table lists in-frame clones only, not all of them. The sample lists about 59,000 clones; about 90% were seen once. The source was peripheral blood, collected before any cancer treatment. These receptors all stem from a man aged 35 to 69 with stage I squamous cell lung carcinoma. CDR3s include the opening cysteine and the closing phenylalanine or tryptophan. A D gene is named only where the DNA matches it firmly.

j_gene: TRBJ1-5
d_gene: NA
v_gene: TRBV6-6
CDR3aa: CASRGNRGVEPQHF
CDR3nt: TGTGCCAGCAGGGGGAACAGAGGTGTGGAGCCCCAGCATTTT

j_gene: TRBJ1-4
d_gene: NA
v_gene: TRBV27
CDR3aa: CASSLVWGGVNEKLFF
CDR3nt: TGTGCCAGCAGTTTAGTGTGGGGGGGCGTGAATGAAAAACTGTTTTTT

j_gene: TRBJ1-2
d_gene: NA
v_gene: TRBV28
CDR3aa: CASSLSTGPATYGYTF
CDR3nt: TGTGCCAGCAGTTTATCTACAGGTCCCGCTACCTATGGCTACACCTTC

j_gene: TRBJ1-5
d_gene: NA
v_gene: TRBV4-3
CDR3aa: CASSQDSNSNQPQHF
CDR3nt: TGCGCCAGCAGCCAAGATTCCAATAGCAATCAGCCCCAGCATTTT

j_gene: TRBJ1-1
d_gene: NA
v_gene: TRBV30
CDR3aa: CAWTQRGSGNTEAFF
CDR3nt: TGTGCCTGGACCCAGAGGGGGTCGGGGAACACTGAAGCTTTCTTT

j_gene: TRBJ2-1
d_gene: NA
v_gene: TRBV14
CDR3aa: CASSQVGDEQFF
CDR3nt: TGTGCCAGCAGCCAAGTAGGGGATGAGCAGTTCTTC

j_gene: TRBJ1-5
d_gene: TRBD1
v_gene: TRBV7-9
CDR3aa: CASQQGKNQPQHF
CDR3nt: TGTGCCAGTCAACAGGGGAAGAATCAGCCCCAGCATTTT

j_gene: TRBJ1-5
d_gene: TRBD1
v_gene: TRBV30
CDR3aa: CAWSVGAGGRQPQHF
CDR3nt: TGTGCCTGGAGTGTAGGGGCAGGGGGTCGTCAGCCCCAGCATTTT

j_gene: TRBJ1-6
d_gene: NA
v_gene: TRBV30
CDR3aa: CAWSTSGGVQGSPLHF
CDR3nt: TGTGCCTGGAGTACCTCAGGAGGAGTTCAGGGTTCACCCCTCCACTTT

j_gene: TRBJ1-1
d_gene: NA
v_gene: TRBV4-3
CDR3aa: CASSWERRADTEAFF
CDR3nt: TGCGCCAGCAGCTGGGAACGCAGGGCGGACACTGAAGCTTTCTTT

j_gene: TRBJ2-1
d_gene: TRBD2
v_gene: TRBV2
CDR3aa: CASSAGGNEQFF
CDR3nt: TGTGCCAGCAGTGCGGGGGGTAATGAGCAGTTCTTC

j_gene: TRBJ1-5
d_gene: NA
v_gene: TRBV7-8
CDR3aa: CASSLIRDHSNQPQHF
CDR3nt: TGTGCCAGCAGTCTGATCCGGGACCATAGCAATCAGCCCCAGCATTTT